These T cell receptor beta chains were read from a single sample in a study of response to subunit inactivated influenza vaccine. TCRdb redid the calling of the RT-PCR reads with MiXCR, one entry per CDR3 protein. The repertoire holds around 850,000 distinct CDR3 sequences, with less than 20% as singletons. The sample in question was PBMCs from blood, obtained roughly 5 days after vaccination. The receptor source for this set is a man in his forties or fifties who received an inactivated influenza vaccine. Both conserved end residues are part of each CDR3. Each record gives: clone size, D gene, J gene, V gene, CDR3 DNA, CDR3 protein. A D gene is named only where the DNA matches it firmly. Expanded clones are given a class, and other clones once, few, many or no size at all.

clone size: few; D gene: TRBD1; J gene: TRBJ1-5; V gene: TRBV7-2; CDR3 DNA: TGTGCCAGCAGCAAAACAGGGGCGGGCAATCAGCCCCAGCATTTT; CDR3 protein: CASSKTGAGNQPQHF
clone size: -; D gene: -; J gene: TRBJ2-5; V gene: TRBV7-2; CDR3 DNA: TGTGCCAGCAGCTTATCTGCCCTGAACGGAGAGACCCAGTACTTC; CDR3 protein: CASSLSALNGETQYF
clone size: few; D gene: TRBD2; J gene: TRBJ2-1; V gene: TRBV7-8; CDR3 DNA: TGTGCCAGCAGCGCAAGCAGCGGGAGGGCGTACAATGAGCAGTTCTTC; CDR3 protein: CASSASSGRAYNEQFF
clone size: -; D gene: TRBD1; J gene: TRBJ1-1; V gene: TRBV5-6; CDR3 DNA: TGTGCCAGTCAACAGGGGACGGTGAACACTGAAGCTTTCTTT; CDR3 protein: CASQQGTVNTEAFF
clone size: few; D gene: -; J gene: TRBJ2-7; V gene: TRBV6-5; CDR3 DNA: TGTGCCAGCCGACGGGCAACCTACGAGCAGTACTTC; CDR3 protein: CASRRATYEQYF
clone size: -; D gene: TRBD1; J gene: TRBJ2-1; V gene: TRBV25-1; CDR3 DNA: TGTGCCAGCGGACAGGGGAATGAGCAGTTCTTC; CDR3 protein: CASGQGNEQFF
clone size: few; D gene: TRBD1; J gene: TRBJ2-7; V gene: TRBV20-1; CDR3 DNA: TGCAGTGCTAGAGATGGGACAGCTACCTACGAGCAGTACTTC; CDR3 protein: CSARDGTATYEQYF
clone size: -; D gene: -; J gene: TRBJ2-2; V gene: TRBV27; CDR3 DNA: TGTGCCAGCAGTTACACAACGAACACCGGGGAGCTGTTTTTT; CDR3 protein: CASSYTTNTGELFF
clone size: -; D gene: TRBD1; J gene: TRBJ1-2; V gene: TRBV4-3; CDR3 DNA: TGCGCCAGCAGCCAAGAAGCACAGGGGAACTATGGCTACACCTTC; CDR3 protein: CASSQEAQGNYGYTF
clone size: -; D gene: -; J gene: TRBJ2-1; V gene: TRBV12-3/TRBV12-4; CDR3 DNA: TGTGCCAGCAGTTTATCGTCCACATACAATGAGCAGTTCTTC; CDR3 protein: CASSLSSTYNEQFF
clone size: -; D gene: TRBD1; J gene: TRBJ1-6; V gene: TRBV20-1; CDR3 DNA: TGCAGTGCTAGATCCGGGACAGGGAATAGGTCACCCCTCCACTTT; CDR3 protein: CSARSGTGNRSPLHF
clone size: few; D gene: -; J gene: TRBJ2-6; V gene: TRBV28; CDR3 DNA: TGTGCCAGCAGTTTACTAGGGGGCTCTGGGGCCAACGTCCTGACTTTC; CDR3 protein: CASSLLGGSGANVLTF
clone size: few; D gene: TRBD1; J gene: TRBJ2-7; V gene: TRBV20-1; CDR3 DNA: TGCAGTGCTAGAGAGGACGACAGGGCATACTTC; CDR3 protein: CSAREDDRAYF